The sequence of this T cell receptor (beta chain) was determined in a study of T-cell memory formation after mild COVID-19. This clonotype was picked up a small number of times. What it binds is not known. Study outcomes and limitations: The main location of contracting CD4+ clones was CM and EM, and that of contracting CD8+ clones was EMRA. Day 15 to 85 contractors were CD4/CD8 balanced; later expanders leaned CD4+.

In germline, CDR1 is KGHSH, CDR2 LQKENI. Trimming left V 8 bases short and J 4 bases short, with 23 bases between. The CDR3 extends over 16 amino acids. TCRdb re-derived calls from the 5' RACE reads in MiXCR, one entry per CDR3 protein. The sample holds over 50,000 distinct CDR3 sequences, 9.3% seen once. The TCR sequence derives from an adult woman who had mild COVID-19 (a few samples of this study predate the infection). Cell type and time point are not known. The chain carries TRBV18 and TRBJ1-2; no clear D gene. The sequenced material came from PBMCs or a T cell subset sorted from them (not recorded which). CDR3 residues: CASREIKSPKSYGYTF. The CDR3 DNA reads TGTGCCAGCCGGGAGATCAAAAGTCCCAAAAGCTATGGCTACACCTTC.